The sequence of this T cell receptor (beta chain) was determined in a study of T-cell memory formation after mild COVID-19. Via MiXCR, TCRdb re-called the 5' RACE reads, giving one row per CDR3 protein. The data hold roughly 130,000 distinct CDR3 sequences, with about 5.9% observed a single time. This clonotype occurred many times. Germline trimming cut 5 bases from V and 5 bases from J; bases unmatched to any gene: 10. The CDR3 totals 15 residues. Material: PBMCs or a T cell subset sorted from them (not recorded which). The V gene is TRBV12-3 or TRBV12-4, the J gene TRBJ2-5; 8 nucleotides line up with TRBD2. The sequence came from an adult woman who had mild COVID-19 (a few samples of this study predate the infection). Cell type and time point are not known. CDR3 in amino acids: CASSPRAGVGETQYF. The DNA for the CDR3 is TGTGCCAGCAGTCCCCGAGCGGGAGTGGGGGAGACCCAGTACTTC.